Sequencing of this T cell receptor beta chain was carried out in a study of glioma-infiltrating T cells. Using RNA template, CDR3s of TCR alpha and beta were amplified with iRepertoire arm-PCR. TCRdb reprocessed the multiplex PCR reads via MiXCR and lists one record per CDR3 protein. The table has more than 20,000 distinct CDR3 sequences, 20% to 25% seen once. With regard to this clonotype: Its antigen is unknown.

Study-wide results and caveats: Non-neoplastic patients had below-expected tissue-blood divergence, while all gliomas exceeded expectation.

V shed 0 bases and J 0 bases; nucleotides not matched to a gene: 4. This CDR3 spans 17 amino acids. Germline CDR1 is MNHNY and CDR2 is SVGAGI (reference sequence). The TCR was taken from a human donor with low-grade glioma or glioblastoma, undergoing nonglioma brain surgery, or in good health (not recorded which). V usage is TRBV6-6 and J usage is TRBJ2-1; 8 bases are shared with TRBD2. The specimen sequenced was glioma tissue, nonneoplastic brain tissue, or PBMCs (not recorded which). CDR3 nucleotides: TGTGCCAGCAGTTACTCGAGCGGGGGAGTCTCCTACAATGAGCAGTTCTTC. This codes for CASSYSSGGVSYNEQFF.